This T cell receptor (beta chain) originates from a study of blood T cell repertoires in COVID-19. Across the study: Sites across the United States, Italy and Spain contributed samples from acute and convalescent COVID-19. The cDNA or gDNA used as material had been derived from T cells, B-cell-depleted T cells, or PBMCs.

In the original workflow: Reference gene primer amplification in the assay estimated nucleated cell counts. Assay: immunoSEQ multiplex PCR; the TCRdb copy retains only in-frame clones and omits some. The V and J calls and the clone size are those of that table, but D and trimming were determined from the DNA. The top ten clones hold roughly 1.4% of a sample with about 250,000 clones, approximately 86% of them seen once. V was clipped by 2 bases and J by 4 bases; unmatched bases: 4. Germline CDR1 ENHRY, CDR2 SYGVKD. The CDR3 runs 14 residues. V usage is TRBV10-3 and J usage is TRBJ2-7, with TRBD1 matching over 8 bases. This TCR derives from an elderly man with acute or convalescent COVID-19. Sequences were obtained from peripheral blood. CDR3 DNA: TGTGCCATCAGTGAGCCGCAGGGGGCATACGAGCAGTACTTC. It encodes CAISEPQGAYEQYF.